These T cell receptor beta chains were read from a single sample in a study of T cell changes during pregnancy in multiple sclerosis. Profiling relied on immunoSEQ multiplex PCR, and the TCRdb table lists in-frame clones only, not all of them. Here the sample spans some 70,000 clones, just over 90% being singletons. The sequencing here drew on peripheral blood, taken in the third trimester of pregnancy. These receptors were obtained from a female donor with multiple sclerosis, enrolled in a pregnancy study. The CDR3 runs from the conserved cysteine through the conserved F or W. A D gene is named only where the DNA matches it firmly. The size of a clone is reported for some rows only, either as once, few or many, or as a class for expanded clones.

D gene	clone size	J gene	V gene	CDR3 DNA	CDR3 protein
TRBD1	-	TRBJ2-6	TRBV19	TGTGCCAGTAGTAGCCCCTTGGGACAGGCTGGCGGCTCTGGGGCCAACGTCCTGACTTTC	CASSSPLGQAGGSGANVLTF
-	-	TRBJ2-6	TRBV9	TGTGCCAGCAGCGTGACTAGACGGTCTGGCAACGTCCTGACTTTC	CASSVTRRSGNVLTF
TRBD1	-	TRBJ2-7	TRBV7-2	TGTGCCAGCAGCACTAAGACAGGGTCGTTTTGGTACGAGCAGTACTTC	CASSTKTGSFWYEQYF
TRBD2	-	TRBJ2-1	TRBV25-1	TGTGCCAGCCTTAGCGGGAACTCCTACAATGAGCAGTTCTTC	CASLSGNSYNEQFF
-	-	TRBJ2-7	TRBV6-5	TGTGCCAGCAGTTACTCAGGAGGGAGCTTCTACGAGCAGTACTTC	CASSYSGGSFYEQYF
-	-	TRBJ2-7	TRBV27	TGTGCCAGCAGGCCACTCGACAGGTACGAGCAGTACTTC	CASRPLDRYEQYF
-	-	TRBJ2-7	TRBV7-9	TGTGCCAGCAGCATCGGGAGTTCGGGCGAGCAGTACTTC	CASSIGSSGEQYF
-	-	TRBJ1-3	TRBV18	TGTGCCAGCTCACCGACCGGGCGGGACTCTGGAAACACCATATATTTT	CASSPTGRDSGNTIYF
-	once	TRBJ1-2	TRBV19	TGTGCCAGTAGTACGTCAGGGGCCGCGCCTTATGGCTACACCTTC	CASSTSGAAPYGYTF
TRBD1	-	TRBJ1-6	TRBV5-1	TGCGCCAGCAGGACAGGGGATAATTCACCCCTCCACTTT	CASRTGDNSPLHF